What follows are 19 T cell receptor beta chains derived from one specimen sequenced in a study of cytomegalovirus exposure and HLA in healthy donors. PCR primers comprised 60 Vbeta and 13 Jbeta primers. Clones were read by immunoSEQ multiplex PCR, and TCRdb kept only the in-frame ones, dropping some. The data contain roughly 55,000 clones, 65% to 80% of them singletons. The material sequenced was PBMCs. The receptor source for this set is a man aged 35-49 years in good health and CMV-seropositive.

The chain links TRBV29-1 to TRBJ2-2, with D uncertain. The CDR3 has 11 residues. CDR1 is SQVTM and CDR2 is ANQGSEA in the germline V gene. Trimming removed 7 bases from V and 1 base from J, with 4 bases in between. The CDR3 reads CSAMNTGELFF. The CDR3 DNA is TGCAGCGCCATGAACACCGGGGAGCTGTTTTTT.

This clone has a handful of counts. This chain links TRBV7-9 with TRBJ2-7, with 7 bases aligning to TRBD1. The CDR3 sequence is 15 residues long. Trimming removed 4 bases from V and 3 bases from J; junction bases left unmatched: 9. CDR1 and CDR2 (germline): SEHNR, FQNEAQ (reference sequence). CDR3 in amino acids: CASSSKTGILYEQYF. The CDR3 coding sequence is TGTGCCAGCAGCTCGAAGACAGGGATCCTCTACGAGCAGTACTTC.

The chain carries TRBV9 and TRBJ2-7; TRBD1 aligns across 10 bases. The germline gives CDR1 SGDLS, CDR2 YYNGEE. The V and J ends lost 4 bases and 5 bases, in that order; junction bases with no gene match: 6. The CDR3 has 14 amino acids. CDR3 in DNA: TGTGCCAGCAGCCCCTGGACAGGGGGAGACGAGCAGTACTTC. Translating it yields CASSPWTGGDEQYF.

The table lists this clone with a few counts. CDR3 DNA: TGCAGCGTTGCAGTTACAGGAAACACCATATATTTT. Translated: CSVAVTGNTIYF. The genes are TRBV29-1 and TRBJ1-3; D is unclear. Trimming left V 4 bases short and J 4 bases short, with 8 bases between. Germline V gene lookup returns CDR1 SQVTM and CDR2 ANQGSEA. The CDR3 runs 12 residues.

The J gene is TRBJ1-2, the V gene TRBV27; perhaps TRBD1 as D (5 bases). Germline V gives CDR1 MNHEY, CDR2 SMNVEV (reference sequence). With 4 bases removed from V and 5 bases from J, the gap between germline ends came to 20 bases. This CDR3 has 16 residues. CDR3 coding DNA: TGTGCCAGCAGTTCCGACCTTGACAGACCTAGGTATGGCTACACCTTC. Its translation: CASSSDLDRPRYGYTF.

CDR3: CASSTRTSGGGNNEQFF. As DNA, the CDR3 is TGCGCCAGCAGCACCCGGACTAGCGGGGGGGGTAACAATGAGCAGTTCTTC. The chain recombines TRBV4-1 with TRBJ2-1, with 15 bases matching TRBD2. The ends lost 5 bases at V and 5 bases at J; junction bases unmatched: 7. Germline CDR1 MGHRA, CDR2 YSYEKL. The CDR3 is 17 residues long.

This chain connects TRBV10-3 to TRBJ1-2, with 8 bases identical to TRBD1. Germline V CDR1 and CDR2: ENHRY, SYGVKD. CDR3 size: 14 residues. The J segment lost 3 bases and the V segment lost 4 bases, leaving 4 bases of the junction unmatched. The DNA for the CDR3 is TGTGCCATCAGTGGCCTGACAGGGGACTATGGCTACACCTTC. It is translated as CAISGLTGDYGYTF.

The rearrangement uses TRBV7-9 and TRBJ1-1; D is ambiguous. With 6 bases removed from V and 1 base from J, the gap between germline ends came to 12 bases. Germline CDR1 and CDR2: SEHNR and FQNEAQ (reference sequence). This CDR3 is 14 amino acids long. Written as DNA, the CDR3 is TGTGCCAGCAGACCCCAACGAGGGAACACTGAAGCTTTCTTT. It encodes CASRPQRGNTEAFF. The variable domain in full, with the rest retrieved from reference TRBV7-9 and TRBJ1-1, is DTGVSQNPRHKITKRGQNVTFRCDPISEHNRLYWYRQTLGQGPEFLTYFQNEAQLEKSRLLSDRFSAERPKGSFSTLEIQRTEQGDSAMYLCASRPQRGNTEAFFGQGTRLTVV.

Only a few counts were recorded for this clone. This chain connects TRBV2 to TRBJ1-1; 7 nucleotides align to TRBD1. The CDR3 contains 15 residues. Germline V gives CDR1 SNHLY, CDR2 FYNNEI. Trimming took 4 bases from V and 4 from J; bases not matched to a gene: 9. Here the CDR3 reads CASSAQGVESTEAFF. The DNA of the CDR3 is TGTGCCAGCAGTGCTCAGGGGGTAGAGAGCACTGAAGCTTTCTTT.

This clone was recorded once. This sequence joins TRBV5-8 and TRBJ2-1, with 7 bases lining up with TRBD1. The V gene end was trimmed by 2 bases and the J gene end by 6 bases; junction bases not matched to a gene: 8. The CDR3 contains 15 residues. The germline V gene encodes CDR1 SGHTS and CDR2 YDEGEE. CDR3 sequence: CASSFVDRSFNEQFF. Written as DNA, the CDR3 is TGTGCCAGCAGCTTTGTGGACAGGAGTTTCAATGAGCAGTTCTTC.

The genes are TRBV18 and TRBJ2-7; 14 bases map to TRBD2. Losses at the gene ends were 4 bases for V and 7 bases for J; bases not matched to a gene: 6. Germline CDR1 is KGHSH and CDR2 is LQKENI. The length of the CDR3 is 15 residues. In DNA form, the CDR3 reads TGTGCCAGCTCACTACGACTAGCGGGGGGGCGTGAGCAGTACTTC. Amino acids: CASSLRLAGGREQYF. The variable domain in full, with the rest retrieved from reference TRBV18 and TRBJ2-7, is NAGVMQNPRHLVRRRGQEARLRCSPMKGHSHVYWYRQLPEEGLKFMVYLQKENIIDESGMPKERFSAEFPKEGPSILRIQQVVRGDSAAYFCASSLRLAGGREQYFGPGTRLTVT.

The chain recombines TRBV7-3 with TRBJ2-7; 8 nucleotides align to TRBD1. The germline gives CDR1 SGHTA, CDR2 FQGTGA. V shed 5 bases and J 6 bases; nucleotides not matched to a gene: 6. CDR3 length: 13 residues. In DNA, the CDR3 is TGTGCCAGCAGCCCTGACAGGGGTCGCGAGCAGTACTTC. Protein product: CASSPDRGREQYF.

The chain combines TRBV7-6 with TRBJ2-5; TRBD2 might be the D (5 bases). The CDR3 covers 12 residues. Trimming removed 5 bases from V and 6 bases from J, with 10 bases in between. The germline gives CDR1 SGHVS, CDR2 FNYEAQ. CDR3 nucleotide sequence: TGTGCCAGCAGCCGGGGAGTCCAGACCCAGTACTTC. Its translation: CASSRGVQTQYF.

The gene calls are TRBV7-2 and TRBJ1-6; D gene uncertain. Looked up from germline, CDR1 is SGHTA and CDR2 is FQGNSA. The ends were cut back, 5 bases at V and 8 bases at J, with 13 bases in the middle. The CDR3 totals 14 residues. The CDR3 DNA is TGTGCCAGCAGCCTCAGCCCCGGAGATTCACCCCTCCACTTT. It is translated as CASSLSPGDSPLHF.

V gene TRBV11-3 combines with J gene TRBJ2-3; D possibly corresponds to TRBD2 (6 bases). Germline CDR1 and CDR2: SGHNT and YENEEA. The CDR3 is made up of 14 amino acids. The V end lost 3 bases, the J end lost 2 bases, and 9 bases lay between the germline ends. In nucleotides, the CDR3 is TGTGCCAGCAGCTTTGGAGGGGTCACAGATACGCAGTATTTT. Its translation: CASSFGGVTDTQYF.

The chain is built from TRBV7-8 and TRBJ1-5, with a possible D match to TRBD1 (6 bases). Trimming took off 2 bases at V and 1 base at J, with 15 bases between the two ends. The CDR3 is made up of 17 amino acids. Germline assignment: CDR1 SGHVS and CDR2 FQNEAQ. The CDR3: CASSLTSLQGSNQPQHF. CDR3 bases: TGTGCCAGCAGCTTAACGTCGCTGCAGGGGAGCAATCAGCCCCAGCATTTT.

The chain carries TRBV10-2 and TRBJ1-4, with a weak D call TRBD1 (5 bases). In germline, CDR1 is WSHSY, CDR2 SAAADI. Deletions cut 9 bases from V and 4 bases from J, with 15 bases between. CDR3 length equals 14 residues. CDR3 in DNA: TGCGCCAGGCCGCCAGGGTCACTTAATGAAAAACTGTTTTTT. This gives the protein CARPPGSLNEKLFF.

DNA of the CDR3: TGTGCCAGCAGCCGAACTAGCGGGGGCTTAAACACCGGGGAGCTGTTTTTT. The encoded protein is CASSRTSGGLNTGELFF. This chain links TRBV7-9 with TRBJ2-2; 11 bases line up with TRBD2. The germline gives CDR1 SEHNR, CDR2 FQNEAQ (reference sequence). The CDR3 totals 17 residues. The J segment lost 2 bases and the V segment lost 5 bases, leaving 7 bases of the junction unmatched.

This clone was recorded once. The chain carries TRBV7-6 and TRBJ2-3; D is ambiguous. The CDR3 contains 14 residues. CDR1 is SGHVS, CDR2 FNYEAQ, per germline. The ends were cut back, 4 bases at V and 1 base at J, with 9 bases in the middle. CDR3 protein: CASSSQQGTDTQYF. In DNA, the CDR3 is TGTGCCAGCAGCTCCCAGCAGGGCACAGATACGCAGTATTTT. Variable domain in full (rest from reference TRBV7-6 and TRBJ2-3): GAGVSQSPRYKVTKRGQDVALRCDPISGHVSLYWYRQALGQGPEFLTYFNYEAQQDKSGLPNDRFSAERPEGSISTLTIQRTEQRDSAMYRCASSSQQGTDTQYFGPGTRLTVL.